What follows are 10 T cell receptor beta chains derived from one specimen sequenced in a study of blood T cell repertoires in COVID-19. TCRdb keeps only in-frame clones here, not all; method: immunoSEQ multiplex PCR. Of 25,000 to 40,000 clones listed, roughly 91% are singletons. Sequences were obtained from peripheral blood. Receptor source: a man aged 60 to 69 with active COVID-19.

The DNA of the CDR3 is TGTGCCAGCAGCCAAGATGCGATAACAGATACGCAGTATTTT. It specifies CASSQDAITDTQYF. This chain uses TRBV3-1 (or the pseudogene TRBV3-2) with TRBJ2-3; D is unresolved. The V and J ends lost 0 bases and 3 bases respectively, with 7 bases between them. The CDR3 is 14 residues long. Per germline, CDR1 LGHDT and CDR2 YNNKEL (reference sequence).

The rearrangement uses TRBV4-2 and TRBJ2-3; possible D gene TRBD1, 5 bases. There are 14 residues in the CDR3. With 0 bases removed from V and 4 bases from J, the gap between germline ends came to 8 bases. The V gene's germline CDR1 is LGHNA and CDR2 YNFKEQ. This chain's CDR3 is CASSQDRAADTQYF. Written as DNA, the CDR3 is TGTGCCAGCAGCCAAGACAGGGCGGCAGATACGCAGTATTTT.

The rearrangement uses TRBV18 and TRBJ2-5; D gene ambiguous. The CDR3 runs 13 residues. V was cut by 2 bases and J by 5 bases, with 9 bases left in between. Germline V gives CDR1 KGHSH, CDR2 LQKENI. As DNA, the CDR3 is TGTGCCAGCTCACCAAGCTTCGTGGAGACCCAGTACTTC. It specifies CASSPSFVETQYF.

V is TRBV7-6 and J is TRBJ2-5, with 11 bases aligning to TRBD2. Germline values: CDR1 SGHVS, CDR2 FNYEAQ. Losses at the gene ends were 5 bases for V and 5 bases for J; bases not matched to a gene: 13. CDR3 length: 17 residues. The CDR3 protein is CASSTRLAGGPGETQYF. In nucleotides, the CDR3 is TGTGCCAGCAGCACCCGGCTAGCGGGGGGCCCAGGGGAGACCCAGTACTTC.

The chain carries TRBV5-4 and TRBJ2-2; D not certain. V lost 1 base to trimming and J lost 3 bases, with 4 bases between them. Germline V CDR1 and CDR2: SGHNT, YYREEE (reference sequence). This CDR3 is built from 13 residues. In DNA form, the CDR3 reads TGTGCCAGCAGCTTGACAGACACCGGGGAGCTGTTTTTT. It encodes CASSLTDTGELFF.

The chain joins TRBV29-1 to TRBJ1-1, with a possible D match to TRBD1 (6 bases). This CDR3 has 11 residues. Germline V gene sequence: CDR1 SQVTM, CDR2 ANQGSEA. V lost 6 bases, J lost 10 bases, and 15 bases lay in between. DNA of the CDR3: TGCAGCGTGGGAGCGGGGGGCAGAGCTTTCTTT. It yields the protein CSVGAGGRAFF.

This chain connects TRBV4-3 to TRBJ1-1, with TRBD1 identical over 9 bases. The V gene's germline CDR1 is LGHNA and CDR2 YSLEER. J lost 3 bases, V lost 5 bases, and 7 bases had no gene match. The CDR3 has 15 amino acids. CDR3 sequence: CASSLRQGGDTEAFF. The CDR3 DNA reads TGCGCCAGCAGCTTGCGACAGGGGGGCGACACTGAAGCTTTCTTT.

The V call is TRBV7-3, the J call TRBJ2-1; D perhaps matches TRBD1 (6 bases). The CDR3 is made up of 15 amino acids. In germline, CDR1 is SGHTA, CDR2 FQGTGA. The ends were cut back, 2 bases at V and 4 bases at J, with 12 bases in the middle. The CDR3 region is CASSLSRGDYNEQFF. In nucleotides, the CDR3 is TGTGCCAGCAGCTTATCCAGGGGCGATTACAATGAGCAGTTCTTC. Supplemented by reference TRBV7-3 and TRBJ2-1, the full variable domain reads GAGVSQTPSNKVTEKGKYVELRCDPISGHTALYWYRQSLGQGPEFLIYFQGTGAADDSGLPNDRFFAVRPEGSVSTLKIQRTERGDSAVYLCASSLSRGDYNEQFFGPGTRLTVL.

The chain links TRBV27 to TRBJ2-7; 12 bases line up with TRBD2. There are 16 residues in the CDR3. V lost 4 bases to trimming and J lost 5 bases; unmatched junction nucleotides: 9. The germline V gene has CDR1 MNHEY and CDR2 SMNVEV (reference sequence). CDR3 sequence reads: CASSSRRLAGAHEQYF. CDR3 DNA: TGTGCCAGCAGTTCCCGGAGACTAGCGGGAGCTCACGAGCAGTACTTC.

In this sample, this clone turned up once. The chain joins TRBV5-6 to TRBJ2-3; 8 bases map to TRBD2. Germline V gene data show CDR1 as SGHDT and CDR2 as YYEEEE. V dropped 2 bases and J dropped 4; count of bases not matched to a gene: 3. The length of the CDR3 is 14 residues. The CDR3 sequence: CASSFRRGADTQYF. As DNA, the CDR3 is TGTGCCAGCAGCTTCCGGCGGGGGGCAGATACGCAGTATTTT.